This T cell receptor (beta chain) was identified during a study of identical twins (dated by TCRdb to 2016 to 2017). With regard to the full study: The study deep-sequenced TCR alpha and beta repertoires from monozygotic twins, unrelated adults of various ages and cord blood to test whether fetal clonotypes persist. To rule out contamination, replicate twin experiments were performed at different times with different library preparation protocols. Study-wide conclusions, independent of this receptor: Because the same donors could not be followed over many years, conclusions were based on cross-sectional statistical analysis. Invariant T cells such as MAIT and iNKT could partly confound zero-insertion analyses, although diverse VJ usage argued against such confounding for most clonotypes. Fewer insertions were carried by abundant cord blood beta clonotypes; a weaker similar trend was observed in young adult naive repertoires, while no such trend was observed in memory repertoires. A weaker excess of twin sharing was found in beta out-of-frame sequences because the signal-to-noise ratio was lowered by fewer shared sequences. Compared with coincidental sharing between unrelated individuals, out-of-frame TCR alpha sequences shared between twins had an excess of sequences with low generation probability. In monozygotic twins, out-of-frame TCR alpha sharing was systematically underestimated by recombination models, although the models agreed with sharing between unrelated individuals.

Every donor in the study was a healthy Caucasian. The twin cohort consisted of three pairs of female monozygotic twins, all aged 18 to 29 years. The RNA used for TCR libraries was isolated from peripheral blood mononuclear cells. The CDR3 runs 17 amino acids, cysteine and phenylalanine included. Left in the record is the CDR3 DNA by itself, 51 bases read in frame from the first base. From a lookup of the germline V gene, CDR1 and CDR2 are KGHDR and SFDVKD. Trimming costs V 4 bases and J 4 bases, and their ends lie 18 bases apart. Libraries came from 5' RACE. The data were produced on an Illumina HiSeq 2000. A universal primer binding site was added through template switching, and the final cDNA carried a unique molecular identifier so that TCR cDNA molecules could be counted accurately. Specific primers in the conserved constant-segment region were used to synthesize first-strand cDNA for the TCR alpha and beta chains. To control for contamination, each cDNA library was double barcoded with a SMART-Mk sample barcode plus Illumina barcodes. Two successive PCR steps introduced TruSeq adapter sequences along with Illumina sample barcodes. TCR alpha and beta cDNA libraries were sequenced on the Illumina HiSeq platform with custom primers. The authors' pipeline ran thus. Raw reads were processed with MiGEC to extract unique molecular identifiers, and MiXCR was used to determine CDR3 positions. Recombination models were inferred per individual with the repgenHMM and IGoR tools using an EM algorithm. The analysis of shared clonotypes was done with the tcR package in R, with sharing normalized by the product of cloneset sizes. Out-of-frame nonproductive sequences were analyzed to study raw recombination free of thymic and clonal selection effects. TCRdb ran its own pipeline on the public reads, namely fastp trimming at Q25 and MiXCR clone calling, and kept in-frame beta chains. Each record represents a unique CDR3 protein, reported with the most common genes and DNA among its rows. The V and J calls, along with clone size, are taken from TCRdb and not from the paper's own processing. Here the sample has roughly 750,000 distinct CDR3 sequences; approximately 21% occur a single time. The ten largest clones capture roughly 4% of the sample.

As concerns this clonotype: The specificity of this receptor is unknown. No much larger clonotype is one base removed from it; base qualities were not supplied.

These records were also assigned to another study, of T cells expressing NK-cell markers. The second study, in turn, reports: Three sorted T-cell subsets (CD3+CD56+NKG2C+, CD3+CD56+NKG2C- and CD3+CD56-NKG2C+) from fewer than 10 donors had their TCR beta-chain repertoires profiled. Among the eight sequenced donors, only one was HCMV-seronegative, while the other seven were HCMV-seropositive. To restrict sorting to alphabetaTCR-expressing T cells, an anti-gammadeltaTCR antibody was added in several experiments. In roughly 6 donors, the dominant CD3+CD56+NKG2C+ clonotypes were among the top 10 CD8+ clonotypes and accounted for about 1.0-7.5% of CD8+ T cells. Those dominant clonotypes were again the most abundant among CD3+CD56-NKG2C+ cells in four donors, at 28.3-60.1%. It remained unclear whether the expanded NKG2C-expressing T cell clones were specific for HCMV antigens. The study sequenced eight donors, all healthy volunteers chosen at random: three men and five women. HCMV serostatus was determined by detecting HCMV-specific IgG in serum with a commercial ELISA kit. Bulk peripheral blood T-cell repertoires were additionally sequenced from unsorted PBMC for several donors. Reads were demultiplexed and grouped by UMI with MIGEC, and clonotypes were assembled and quantified with MiTCR. To exclude erroneous sequences, any TCR cDNA sequence not supported by at least two reads was discarded. Downstream repertoire analysis used the tcR package, and clonotypes were matched across fractions by CDR3 nucleotide sequence plus V segment. Antigen specificity was annotated against VDJdb with VDJmatch, allowing one amino acid substitution in CDR3.

This sequence originates from a woman aged 18-29 years in good health. The sequence links TRBV24-1 to TRBJ2-2; a weak D assignment points to TRBD2 (6 bases agree). Sequencing used PBMCs. The nucleotides are TGTGCCACCAGTGACTCACCGGGGGTCCGCGGCACCGGGGAGCTGTTTTTT. Its translation reads: CATSDSPGVRGTGELFF.